Here is one TCR beta chain with its context. These data are taken from a study of T cells after yellow fever vaccination. The study made its TCR cDNA through 5'RACE template switching. That step introduced a universal primer site along with UMIs. MiXCR, run by TCRdb on the 5' RACE reads, gives a single entry per CDR3 protein. Of 300,000 to 350,000 distinct CDR3 sequences listed, around 3.9% are singletons. The TCR comes from a man between 18 and 35 years old who received the YFV17D yellow fever vaccine. The starting material was PBMCs, obtained 5 days after the yellow fever booster vaccination.

The CDR3 DNA follows: TGCGCCAGCAGCCAATCGGGGAGAATGGACAATGAGCAGTTCTTC. The encoded protein is CASSQSGRMDNEQFF. This rearrangement joins TRBV4-1 to TRBJ2-1; perhaps TRBD2 as D (5 bases). This CDR3 is 15 amino acids long. Deletions cut 2 bases from V and 5 bases from J, with 13 bases between. The germline gives CDR1 MGHRA, CDR2 YSYEKL.